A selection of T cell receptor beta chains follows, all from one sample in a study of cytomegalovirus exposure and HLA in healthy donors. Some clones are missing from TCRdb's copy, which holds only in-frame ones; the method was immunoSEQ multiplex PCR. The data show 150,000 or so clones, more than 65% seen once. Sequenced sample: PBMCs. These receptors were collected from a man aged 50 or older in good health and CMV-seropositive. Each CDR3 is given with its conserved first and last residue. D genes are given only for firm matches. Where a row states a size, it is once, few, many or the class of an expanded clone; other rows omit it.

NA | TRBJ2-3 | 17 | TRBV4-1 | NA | TGCGCCAGCAGCCAAGAAGCCGCCCCCATGGGCACAGATACGCAGTATTTT | CASSQEAAPMGTDTQYF
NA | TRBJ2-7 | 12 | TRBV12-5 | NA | TGTGCTAGTGGCCATACTATATACGAGCAGTACTTC | CASGHTIYEQYF
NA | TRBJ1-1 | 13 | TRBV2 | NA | TGTGCCAGCACCATTCAGATGAACACTGAAGCTTTCTTT | CASTIQMNTEAFF
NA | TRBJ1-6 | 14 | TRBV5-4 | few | TGTGCCAGCAGCTTCGGTTTTGGTAATTCACCCCTCCACTTT | CASSFGFGNSPLHF
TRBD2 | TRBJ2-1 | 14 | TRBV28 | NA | TGTGCCAGCAGTTGGGGGGGTCGCTACAATGAGCAGTTCTTC | CASSWGGRYNEQFF
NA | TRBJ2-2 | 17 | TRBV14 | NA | TGTGCCAGCAGCCACCCGGTGACGGCACTAAACACCGGGGAGCTGTTTTTT | CASSHPVTALNTGELFF
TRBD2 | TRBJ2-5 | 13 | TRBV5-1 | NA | TGCGCCAGCAGGATAGCGGGGTGGGAGACCCAGTACTTC | CASRIAGWETQYF
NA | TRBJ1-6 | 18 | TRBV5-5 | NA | TGTGCCAGCAGCCTACACAGGGTCCAGAGCTCCTATAATTCACCCCTCCACTTT | CASSLHRVQSSYNSPLHF
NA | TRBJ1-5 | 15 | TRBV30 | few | TGTGCCTGGAGTGTAACGAGGCAGGGCGGTCAGCCCCAGCATTTT | CAWSVTRQGGQPQHF
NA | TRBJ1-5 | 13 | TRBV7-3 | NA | TGTGCCAGCAGCTTACGGAGCAATCAGCCCCAGCATTTT | CASSLRSNQPQHF
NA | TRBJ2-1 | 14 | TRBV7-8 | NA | TGTGCCAGCTCCGGGAGTCTGGAGGGGAATGAGCAGTTCTTC | CASSGSLEGNEQFF
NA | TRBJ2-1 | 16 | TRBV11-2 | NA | TGTGCCAGCAGCTTTAGCTGGATAAGCTCCTACAATGAGCAGTTCTTC | CASSFSWISSYNEQFF
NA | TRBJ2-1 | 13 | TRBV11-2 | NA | TGTGCCAGCAGCTTAGCGGGGTGGCTTGAGCAGTTCTTC | CASSLAGWLEQFF
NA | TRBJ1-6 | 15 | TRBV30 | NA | TGTGCCTGGAGCGGGGGTAAATCCTATAATTCACCCCTCCACTTT | CAWSGGKSYNSPLHF
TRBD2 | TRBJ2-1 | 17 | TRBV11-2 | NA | TGTGCCAGCAGCTTAGATCTTTGGCGGGGGGTTTGGGATGAGCAGTTCTTC | CASSLDLWRGVWDEQFF
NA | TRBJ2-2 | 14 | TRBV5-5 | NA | TGTGCCAGCAGCTTGGAGGGGGGGCCCGGGGAGCTGTTTTTT | CASSLEGGPGELFF
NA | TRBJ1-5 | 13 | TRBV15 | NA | TGTGCCACCAGCAGAGACACAAATCAGCCCCAGCATTTT | CATSRDTNQPQHF
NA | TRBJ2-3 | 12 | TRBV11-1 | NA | TGTGCCAGCAGTCACCCTGGGGCGGCGCAGTATTTT | CASSHPGAAQYF
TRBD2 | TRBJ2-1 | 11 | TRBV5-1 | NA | TGCGCCAGCAGGGCGGGGGATGAGCAGTTCTTC | CASRAGDEQFF
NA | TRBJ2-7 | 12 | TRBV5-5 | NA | TGTGCCAGCAGCCCGAGCTCCTACGAGCAGTACTTC | CASSPSSYEQYF
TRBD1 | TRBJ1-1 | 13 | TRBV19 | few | TGTGCCAGTAGTAATGGACAGGCGCGAGAAGCTTTCTTT | CASSNGQAREAFF
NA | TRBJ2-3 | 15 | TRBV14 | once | TGTGCCAGCAGCCAAGCCGGAGGAAATCGGCATACGCAGTATTTT | CASSQAGGNRHTQYF
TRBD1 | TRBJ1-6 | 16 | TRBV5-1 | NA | TGCGCCAGCAGCTTGGTACCCGGGACAGATAATTCACCCCTCCACTTT | CASSLVPGTDNSPLHF
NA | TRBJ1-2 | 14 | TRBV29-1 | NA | TGCAGCGCCCGCCGGGGCAGGGGAGAGTATGGCTACACCTTC | CSARRGRGEYGYTF
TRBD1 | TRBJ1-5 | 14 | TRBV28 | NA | TGTGCCAGCAGCCCAGGGGGTCTCAATCAGCCCCAGCATTTT | CASSPGGLNQPQHF
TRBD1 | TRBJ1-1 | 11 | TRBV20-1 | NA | TGCAGTATCGCGGGACAGGGAGAAGCTTTCTTT | CSIAGQGEAFF
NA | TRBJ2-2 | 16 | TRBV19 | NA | TGTGCCAGTTCTTACGCCGGGACACAGGGCGCCGGGGAGCTGTTTTTT | CASSYAGTQGAGELFF
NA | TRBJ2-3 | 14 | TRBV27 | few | TGTGCCAGCAGTTTCGAGGGTTGGACAGATACGCAGTATTTT | CASSFEGWTDTQYF
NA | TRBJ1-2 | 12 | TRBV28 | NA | TGTGCCAGCAGTTTGGTAGACTATGGCTACACCTTC | CASSLVDYGYTF
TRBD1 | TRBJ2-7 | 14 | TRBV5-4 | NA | TGTGCCAGCAGCTCTCAGGGGGCGCGCTACGAGCAGTACTTC | CASSSQGARYEQYF
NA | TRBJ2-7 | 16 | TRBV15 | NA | TGTGCCACCAGCAGAGATCTTAGGGGAATGGGATACGAGCAGTACTTC | CATSRDLRGMGYEQYF
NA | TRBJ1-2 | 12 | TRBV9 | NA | TGTGCCAGCAGCCTTGACATCTATGGCTACACCTTC | CASSLDIYGYTF
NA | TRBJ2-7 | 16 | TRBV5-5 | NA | TGTGCCAGCAGCCCCGGCCTTGGGGCAGGATCCTACGAGCAGTACTTC | CASSPGLGAGSYEQYF
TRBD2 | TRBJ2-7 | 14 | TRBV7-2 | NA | TGTGCCAGCCGTAGCGGGAGAGGGTCCTACGAGCAGTACTTC | CASRSGRGSYEQYF
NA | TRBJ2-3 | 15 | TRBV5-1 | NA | TGCGCCAGCAGCTTGGGGGCCAGGGGCACAGATACGCAGTATTTT | CASSLGARGTDTQYF
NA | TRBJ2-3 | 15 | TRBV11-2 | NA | TGTGCCAGCAGTGAAACAGTGGCAGCAGCAGATACGCAGTATTTT | CASSETVAAADTQYF